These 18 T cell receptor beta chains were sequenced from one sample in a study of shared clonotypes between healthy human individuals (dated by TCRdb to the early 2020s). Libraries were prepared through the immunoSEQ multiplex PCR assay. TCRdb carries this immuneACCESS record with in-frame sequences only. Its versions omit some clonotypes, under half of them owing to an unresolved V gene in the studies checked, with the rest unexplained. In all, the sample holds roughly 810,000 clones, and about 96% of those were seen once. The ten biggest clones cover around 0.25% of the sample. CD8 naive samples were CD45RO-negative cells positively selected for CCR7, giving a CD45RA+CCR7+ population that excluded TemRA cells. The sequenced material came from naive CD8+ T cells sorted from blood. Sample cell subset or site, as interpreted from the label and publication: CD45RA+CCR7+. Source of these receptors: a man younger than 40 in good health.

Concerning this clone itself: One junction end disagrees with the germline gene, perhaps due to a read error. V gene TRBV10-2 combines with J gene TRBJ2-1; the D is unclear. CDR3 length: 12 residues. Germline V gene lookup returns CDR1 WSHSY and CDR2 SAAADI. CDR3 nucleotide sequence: TGCGCCAGCAGTGAGTCCTCCAATGAGCAGTTCTTC. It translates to CASSESSNEQFF.

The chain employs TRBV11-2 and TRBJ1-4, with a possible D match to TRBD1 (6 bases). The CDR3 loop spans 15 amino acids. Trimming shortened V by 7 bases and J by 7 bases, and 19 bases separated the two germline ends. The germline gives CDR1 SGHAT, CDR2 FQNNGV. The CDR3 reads CASTRGHGGIEKLFF. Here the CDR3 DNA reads TGTGCCAGCACCCGGGGGCACGGTGGAATTGAAAAACTGTTTTTT.

The CDR3 here is CSVEKDGPYEQYF. The CDR3 DNA reads as TGCAGCGTTGAAAAGGACGGACCGTACGAGCAGTACTTC. The V gene is TRBV29-1, the J gene TRBJ2-7, with D unresolved. CDR1 SQVTM and CDR2 ANQGSEA come from the germline V gene. V lost 2 bases, J lost 4 bases, and 12 bases lay in between. The CDR3 consists of 13 residues.

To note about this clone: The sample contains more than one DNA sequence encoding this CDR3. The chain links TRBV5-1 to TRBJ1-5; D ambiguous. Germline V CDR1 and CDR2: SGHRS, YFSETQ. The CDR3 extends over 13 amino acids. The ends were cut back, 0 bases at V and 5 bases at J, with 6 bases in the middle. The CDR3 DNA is TGCGCCAGCAGCTTGGAAGGGTATCAGCCCCAGCATTTT. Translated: CASSLEGYQPQHF.

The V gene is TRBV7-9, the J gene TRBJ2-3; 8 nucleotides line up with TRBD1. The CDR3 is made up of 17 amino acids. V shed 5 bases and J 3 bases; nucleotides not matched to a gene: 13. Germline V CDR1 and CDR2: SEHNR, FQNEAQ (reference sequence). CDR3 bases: TGTGCCAGCAGCACAGGGGGTTCGTGGGGGAGTACAGATACGCAGTATTTT. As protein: CASSTGGSWGSTDTQYF.

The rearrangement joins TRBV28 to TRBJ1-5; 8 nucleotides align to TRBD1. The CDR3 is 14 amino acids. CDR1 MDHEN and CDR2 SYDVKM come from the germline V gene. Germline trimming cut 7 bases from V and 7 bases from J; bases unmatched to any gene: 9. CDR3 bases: TGTGCCAGCACTAAGTGGGCAGGGGGCCAGCCCCAGCATTTT. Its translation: CASTKWAGGQPQHF.

The chain's CDR3 is CASSLGAGGGYEQFF. CDR3 sequence (DNA): TGTGCCAGCAGCTTAGGAGCGGGAGGGGGGTATGAGCAGTTCTTC. The rearrangement links TRBV7-6 to TRBJ2-1, with 10 nucleotides matching TRBD2. CDR1 and CDR2 (germline): SGHVS, FNYEAQ. CDR3 size: 15 residues. Germline trimming cut 1 base from V and 8 bases from J; bases unmatched to any gene: 5.

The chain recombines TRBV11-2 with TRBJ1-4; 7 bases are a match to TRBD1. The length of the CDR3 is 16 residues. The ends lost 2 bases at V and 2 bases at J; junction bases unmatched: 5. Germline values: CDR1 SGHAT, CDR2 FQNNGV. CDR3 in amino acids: CASSLKGGLTNEKLFF. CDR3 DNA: TGTGCCAGCAGCTTAAAAGGGGGCCTGACTAATGAAAAACTGTTTTTT.

In nucleotides, the CDR3 is TGTGCCAGCAGCTTAATTTTGGGTAGCACAGATACGCAGTATTTT. It specifies CASSLILGSTDTQYF. The chain employs TRBV7-3 and TRBJ2-3; D call uncertain. The germline gives CDR1 SGHTA, CDR2 FQGTGA. This CDR3 region has 15 residues. Trimming cost V 1 base and J 0 bases, with 8 bases left between them.

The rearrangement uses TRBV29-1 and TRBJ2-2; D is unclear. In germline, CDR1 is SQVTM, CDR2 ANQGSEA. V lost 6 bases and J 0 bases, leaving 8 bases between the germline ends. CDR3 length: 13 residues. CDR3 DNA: TGCAGCGTCGCGGATCCGAACACCGGGGAGCTGTTTTTT. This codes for CSVADPNTGELFF.

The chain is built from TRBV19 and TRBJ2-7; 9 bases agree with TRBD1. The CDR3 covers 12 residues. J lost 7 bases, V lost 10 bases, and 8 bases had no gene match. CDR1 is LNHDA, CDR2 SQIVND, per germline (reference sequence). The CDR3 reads CATQGAGSEQYF. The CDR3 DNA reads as TGTGCCACACAGGGGGCGGGGTCTGAGCAGTACTTC.

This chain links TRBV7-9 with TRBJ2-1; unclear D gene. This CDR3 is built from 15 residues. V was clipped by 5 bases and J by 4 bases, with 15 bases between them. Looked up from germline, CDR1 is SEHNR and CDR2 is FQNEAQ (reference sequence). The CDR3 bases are TGTGCCAGCAGCCAAACGCACTTAGCTTACAATGAGCAGTTCTTC. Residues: CASSQTHLAYNEQFF.

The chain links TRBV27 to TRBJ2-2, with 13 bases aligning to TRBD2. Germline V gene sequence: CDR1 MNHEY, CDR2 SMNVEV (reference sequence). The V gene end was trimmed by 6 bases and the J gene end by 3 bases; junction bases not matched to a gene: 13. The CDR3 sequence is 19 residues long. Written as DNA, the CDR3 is TGTGCCAGCAGGTCGGGACTAGCGGGGCTAGGTCCCGACACCGGGGAGCTGTTTTTT. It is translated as CASRSGLAGLGPDTGELFF.

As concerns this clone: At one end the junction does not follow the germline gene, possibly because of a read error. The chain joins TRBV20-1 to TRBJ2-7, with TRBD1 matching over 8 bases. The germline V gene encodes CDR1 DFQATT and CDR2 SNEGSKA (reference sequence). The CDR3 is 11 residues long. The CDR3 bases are TGCAGTGCTAGAGACCCGGACAGGGCCTTTTTC. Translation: CSARDPDRAFF.

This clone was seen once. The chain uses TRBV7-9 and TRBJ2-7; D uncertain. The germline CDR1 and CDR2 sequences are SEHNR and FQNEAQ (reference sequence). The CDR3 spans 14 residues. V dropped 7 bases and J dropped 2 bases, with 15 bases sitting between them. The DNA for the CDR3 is TGTGCCAGCACCGACCCGGCGGACCCCTACGAGCAGTACTTC. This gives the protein CASTDPADPYEQYF.

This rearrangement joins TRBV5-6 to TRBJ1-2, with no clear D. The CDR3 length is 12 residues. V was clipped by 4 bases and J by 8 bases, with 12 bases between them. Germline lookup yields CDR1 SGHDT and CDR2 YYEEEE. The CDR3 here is CASSGMDGGYTF. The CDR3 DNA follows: TGTGCCAGCAGCGGAATGGATGGCGGCTACACCTTC.

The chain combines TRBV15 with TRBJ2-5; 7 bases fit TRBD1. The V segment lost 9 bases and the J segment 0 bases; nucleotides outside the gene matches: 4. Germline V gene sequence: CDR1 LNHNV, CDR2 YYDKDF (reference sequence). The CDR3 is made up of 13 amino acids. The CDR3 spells CATSTGDQETQYF. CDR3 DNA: TGTGCCACGTCAACAGGGGACCAAGAGACCCAGTACTTC.

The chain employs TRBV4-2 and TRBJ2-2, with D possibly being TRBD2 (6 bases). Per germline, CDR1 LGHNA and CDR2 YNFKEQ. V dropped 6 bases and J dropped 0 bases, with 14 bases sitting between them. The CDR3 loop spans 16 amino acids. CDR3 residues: CASSPEDYANTGELFF. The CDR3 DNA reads TGTGCCAGCAGTCCTGAGGACTACGCGAACACCGGGGAGCTGTTTTTT.